Shown below are 3 T cell receptor beta chains from a single sample sequenced in a study of somatic mutations in cytotoxic T cells in rheumatoid arthritis. The method was immunoSEQ multiplex PCR; TCRdb's version includes in-frame clones alone and lacks a portion of them. This sample yields approximately 21,000 clones, of which 80% to 90% are seen a single time; 3.8% belongs to the top ten. Material for sequencing was CD8+ T cells sorted from blood. The receptors stem from an adult with rheumatoid arthritis.

This rearrangement joins TRBV5-1 to TRBJ2-1; TRBD1 matches 8 bases. The length of the CDR3 is 18 residues. In germline, CDR1 is SGHRS, CDR2 YFSETQ. J was trimmed by 4 bases and V by 0 bases; bases with no gene match: 12. CDR3 nucleotide sequence: TGCGCCAGCAGCTTGGTGTCAGGGGGCCTTATCTCATACAATGAGCAGTTCTTC. Translation gives CASSLVSGGLISYNEQFF. Full variable domain (outside the CDR3, taken from reference TRBV5-1 and TRBJ2-1): KAGVTQTPRYLIKTRGQQVTLSCSPISGHRSVSWYQQTPGQGLQFLFEYFSETQRNKGNFPGRFSGRQFSNSRSEMNVSTLELGDSALYLCASSLVSGGLISYNEQFFGPGTRLTVL.

V and J are TRBV7-8 and TRBJ2-5; 7 positions agree with TRBD2. Germline V gives CDR1 SGHVS, CDR2 FQNEAQ. J gave up 5 bases and V 5 bases, and 11 bases lay outside the gene matches. This CDR3 is 15 amino acids long. The CDR3 region is CASSPWTYSGETQYF. CDR3 nucleotide sequence: TGTGCCAGCAGCCCCTGGACCTATAGCGGGGAGACCCAGTACTTC.

CDR3 sequence reads: CASSEGVAGGYEQYF. The CDR3 DNA reads as TGTGCCAGCAGTGAAGGGGTAGCGGGGGGTTACGAGCAGTACTTC. The genes are TRBV6-1 and TRBJ2-7; 10 nucleotides align to TRBD2. After removal of 1 base from V and 4 bases from J, the junction contained 4 bases not matched to a gene. This CDR3 spans 15 amino acids. CDR1 MNHNS and CDR2 SASEGT come from the germline V gene.